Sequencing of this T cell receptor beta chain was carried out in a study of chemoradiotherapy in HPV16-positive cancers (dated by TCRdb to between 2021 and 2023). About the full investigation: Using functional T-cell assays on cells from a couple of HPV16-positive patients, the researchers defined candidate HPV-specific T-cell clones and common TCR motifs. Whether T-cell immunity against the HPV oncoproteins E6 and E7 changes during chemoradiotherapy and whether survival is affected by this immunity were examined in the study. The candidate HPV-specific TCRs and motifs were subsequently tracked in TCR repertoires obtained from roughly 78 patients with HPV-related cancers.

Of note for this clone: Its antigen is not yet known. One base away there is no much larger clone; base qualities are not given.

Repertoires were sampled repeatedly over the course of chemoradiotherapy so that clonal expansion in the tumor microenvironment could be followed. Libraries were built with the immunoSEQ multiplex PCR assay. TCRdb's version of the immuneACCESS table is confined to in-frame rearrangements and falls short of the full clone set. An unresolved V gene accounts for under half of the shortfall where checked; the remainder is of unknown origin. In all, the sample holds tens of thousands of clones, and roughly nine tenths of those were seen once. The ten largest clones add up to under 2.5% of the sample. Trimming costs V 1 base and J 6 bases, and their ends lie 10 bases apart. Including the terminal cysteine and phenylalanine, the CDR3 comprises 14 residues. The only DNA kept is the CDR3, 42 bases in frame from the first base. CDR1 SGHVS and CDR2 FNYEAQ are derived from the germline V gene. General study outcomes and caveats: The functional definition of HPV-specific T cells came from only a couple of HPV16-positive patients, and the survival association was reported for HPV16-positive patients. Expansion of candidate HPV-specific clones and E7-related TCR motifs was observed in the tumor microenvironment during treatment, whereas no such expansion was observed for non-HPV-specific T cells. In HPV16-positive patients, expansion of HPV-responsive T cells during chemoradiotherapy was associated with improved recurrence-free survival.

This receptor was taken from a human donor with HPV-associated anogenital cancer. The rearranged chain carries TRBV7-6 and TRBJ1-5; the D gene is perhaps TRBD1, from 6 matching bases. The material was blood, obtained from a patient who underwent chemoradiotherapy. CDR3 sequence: CASSLEGGVQPQHF. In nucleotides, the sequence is TGTGCCAGCAGCTTAGAGGGGGGGGTTCAGCCCCAGCATTTT.